This TCR beta chain emerged from a study of identifying expanded T cells in peripheral blood. Sequencing was performed with immunoSEQ multiplex PCR; in TCRdb, only in-frame clones are kept and a portion is missing. Of about 82,000 clones in the sample, around 90% were seen once. During the collection period, no donor immune events like infections were recorded. V dropped 5 bases and J dropped 7; count of bases not matched to a gene: 16. This CDR3 region has 16 residues. Germline CDR1 is LNHNV and CDR2 is YYDKDF (reference sequence). This clone was observed once. The sample was blood. This TCR was recovered from a person aged 18 to 70 in good health. The chain uses TRBV15 and TRBJ2-7, with 8 bases matching TRBD1. CDR3 DNA: TGTGCCACCAGCCCATTCCGGGACAGGTCAAAGGGAGAGCAGTACTTC. Protein sequence: CATSPFRDRSKGEQYF.